This is a list of T cell receptor beta chains from one sample in a study of OX40 agonist ivuxolimab in advanced cancers. The protocol was immunoSEQ multiplex PCR, while the TCRdb copy is restricted to in-frame clones and leaves out a portion. The sample contains tens of thousands of clones, around 83% of which appear only once. The source was CD4+ or CD8+ T cells sorted from blood, collected in a trial of the OX40 agonist ivuxolimab. The source is an adult with an advanced solid tumor such as melanoma, head and neck, liver or kidney cancer. Both conserved end residues are part of each CDR3. A D gene is named only where the DNA matches it firmly. Clone size is given for some rows only: seen once, a few or many times, or a class if the clone is expanded.

D: NA
J: TRBJ2-7
size: NA
V: TRBV7-2
CDR3: CASSSMGDRSSPYEQYF
DNA: TGTGCCAGCAGCTCCATGGGGGATCGGTCCTCCCCCTACGAGCAGTACTTC

D: NA
J: TRBJ1-1
size: NA
V: TRBV5-5
CDR3: CASSFERNTEAFF
DNA: TGTGCCAGCAGCTTTGAGAGGAACACTGAAGCTTTCTTT

D: NA
J: TRBJ1-1
size: NA
V: TRBV5-1
CDR3: CASSEDPIADLNTEAFF
DNA: TGCGCCAGCAGCGAGGATCCCATAGCCGACTTGAACACTGAAGCTTTCTTT

D: NA
J: TRBJ2-1
size: once
V: TRBV10-3
CDR3: CAISEPPAGEQFF
DNA: TGTGCCATCAGTGAGCCCCCGGCGGGAGAGCAGTTCTTC

D: NA
J: TRBJ2-7
size: NA
V: TRBV29-1
CDR3: CSVSLGPGLRAYEQYF
DNA: TGCAGCGTTTCATTGGGACCGGGACTGAGGGCCTACGAGCAGTACTTC

D: TRBD1
J: TRBJ1-1
size: NA
V: TRBV6-1
CDR3: CASNPTGGEAFF
DNA: TGTGCCAGCAATCCGACAGGGGGCGAGGCTTTCTTT

D: NA
J: TRBJ2-3
size: NA
V: TRBV6-5
CDR3: CASSYSFPKSTDTQYF
DNA: TGTGCCAGCAGTTACTCATTTCCGAAGAGCACAGATACGCAGTATTTT

D: NA
J: TRBJ2-7
size: NA
V: TRBV28
CDR3: CASSLPRDGDPYEQYF
DNA: TGTGCCAGCAGTTTACCCCGGGACGGCGATCCCTACGAGCAGTACTTC

D: NA
J: TRBJ1-4
size: NA
V: TRBV5-4
CDR3: CASSLSAGDREKLFF
DNA: TGTGCCAGCAGCTTATCGGCAGGGGACCGAGAAAAACTGTTTTTT

D: TRBD2
J: TRBJ2-1
size: once
V: TRBV6-4
CDR3: CASSGGTSSEQFF
DNA: TGTGCCAGCAGTGGGGGGACTAGTAGTGAGCAGTTCTTC

D: NA
J: TRBJ1-5
size: NA
V: TRBV7-2
CDR3: CASSLDITYSNQPQHF
DNA: TGTGCCAGCAGCTTGGACATTACTTATAGCAATCAGCCCCAGCATTTT

D: NA
J: TRBJ1-2
size: NA
V: TRBV7-6
CDR3: CASSPRGSRYGYTF
DNA: TGTGCCAGCAGCCCTAGGGGTTCACGCTATGGCTACACCTTC

D: NA
J: TRBJ1-4
size: NA
V: TRBV5-4
CDR3: CASSFGGEKLFF
DNA: TGTGCCAGCAGCTTTGGGGGTGAAAAACTGTTTTTT

D: NA
J: TRBJ2-1
size: NA
V: TRBV6-4
CDR3: CASSDRDGGYNEQFF
DNA: TGTGCCAGCAGTGACCGGGACGGGGGATACAATGAGCAGTTCTTC

D: NA
J: TRBJ1-5
size: NA
V: TRBV19
CDR3: CASSIGGQPQHF
DNA: TGTGCCAGTAGTATTGGGGGCCAGCCCCAGCATTTT

D: NA
J: TRBJ2-1
size: NA
V: TRBV25-1
CDR3: CASSAPGYDYNEQFF
DNA: TGTGCCAGCAGTGCCCCAGGGTACGACTACAATGAGCAGTTCTTC

D: TRBD1
J: TRBJ1-1
size: NA
V: TRBV6-6
CDR3: CASSATGGTEAFF
DNA: TGTGCCAGCAGCGCGACAGGGGGGACTGAAGCTTTCTTT

D: NA
J: TRBJ2-3
size: NA
V: TRBV27
CDR3: CASSSPTSPTDTQYF
DNA: TGTGCCAGCAGTTCTCCTACCTCCCCCACAGATACGCAGTATTTT

D: NA
J: TRBJ1-5
size: NA
V: TRBV6-1
CDR3: CASSPGQPQHF
DNA: TGTGCCAGCAGTCCCGGTCAGCCCCAGCATTTT

D: NA
J: TRBJ2-5
size: NA
V: TRBV7-7
CDR3: CASSLGLGQETQYF
DNA: TGTGCCAGCAGCTTAGGGTTAGGACAAGAGACCCAGTACTTC

D: TRBD2
J: TRBJ2-1
size: NA
V: TRBV7-9
CDR3: CASSLGASSGSSYNEQFF
DNA: TGTGCCAGCAGCCTGGGGGCCTCTAGCGGGAGCTCCTACAATGAGCAGTTCTTC

D: NA
J: TRBJ2-7
size: NA
V: TRBV4-1
CDR3: CASSQFMGSYEQYF
DNA: TGCGCCAGCAGCCAATTTATGGGATCCTACGAGCAGTACTTC

D: NA
J: TRBJ2-7
size: NA
V: TRBV7-8
CDR3: CASSLFMWTSSSYEQYF
DNA: TGTGCCAGCAGCTTATTTATGTGGACGTCAAGCTCCTACGAGCAGTACTTC

D: NA
J: TRBJ2-1
size: NA
V: TRBV6-5
CDR3: CASRPSFNEQFF
DNA: TGTGCCAGCAGGCCTAGCTTCAATGAGCAGTTCTTC

D: NA
J: TRBJ2-7
size: NA
V: TRBV19
CDR3: CASSISAGDIRYNEQYF
DNA: TGTGCCAGTAGTATCTCGGCAGGGGATATTAGATATAACGAGCAGTACTTC

D: TRBD2
J: TRBJ2-3
size: NA
V: TRBV28
CDR3: CARSRAGTSGAGDTQYF
DNA: TGTGCCAGGTCACGTGCCGGGACTAGCGGGGCGGGAGATACGCAGTATTTT

D: NA
J: TRBJ1-1
size: NA
V: TRBV6-1
CDR3: CASSPGTEAFF
DNA: TGTGCCAGCAGCCCAGGGACAGAAGCTTTCTTT